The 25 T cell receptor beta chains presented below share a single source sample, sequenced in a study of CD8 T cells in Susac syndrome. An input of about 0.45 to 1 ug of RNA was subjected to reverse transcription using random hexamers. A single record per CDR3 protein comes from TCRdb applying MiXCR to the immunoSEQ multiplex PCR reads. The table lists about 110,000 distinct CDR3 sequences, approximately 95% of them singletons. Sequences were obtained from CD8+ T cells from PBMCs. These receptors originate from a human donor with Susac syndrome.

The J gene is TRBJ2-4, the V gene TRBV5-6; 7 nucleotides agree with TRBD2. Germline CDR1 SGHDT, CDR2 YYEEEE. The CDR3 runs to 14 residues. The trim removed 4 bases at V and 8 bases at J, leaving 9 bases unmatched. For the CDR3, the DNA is TGTGCCAGCAGCCCGTGGGGCGGGGGTTACATTCAGTACTTC. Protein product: CASSPWGGGYIQYF.

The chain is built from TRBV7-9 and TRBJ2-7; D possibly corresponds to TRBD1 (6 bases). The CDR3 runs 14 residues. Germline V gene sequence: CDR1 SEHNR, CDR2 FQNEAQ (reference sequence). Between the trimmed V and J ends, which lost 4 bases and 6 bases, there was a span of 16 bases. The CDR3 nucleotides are TGTGCCAGCAGCTGGGAGACAGGAGGCGTCGAGCAGTACTTC. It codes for CASSWETGGVEQYF.

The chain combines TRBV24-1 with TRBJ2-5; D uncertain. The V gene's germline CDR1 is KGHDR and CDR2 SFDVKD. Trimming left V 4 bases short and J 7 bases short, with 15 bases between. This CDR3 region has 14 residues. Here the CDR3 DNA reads TGTGCCACCAGTGAGTCTCGAAAATGGGGGACCCAGTACTTC. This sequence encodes CATSESRKWGTQYF.

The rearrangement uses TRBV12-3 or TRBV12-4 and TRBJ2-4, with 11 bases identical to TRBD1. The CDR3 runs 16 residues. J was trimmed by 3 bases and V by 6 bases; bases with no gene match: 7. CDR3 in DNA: TGTGCCAGCAGCCGGACAGGGGGCGCCGACAAAAACATTCAGTACTTC. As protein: CASSRTGGADKNIQYF.

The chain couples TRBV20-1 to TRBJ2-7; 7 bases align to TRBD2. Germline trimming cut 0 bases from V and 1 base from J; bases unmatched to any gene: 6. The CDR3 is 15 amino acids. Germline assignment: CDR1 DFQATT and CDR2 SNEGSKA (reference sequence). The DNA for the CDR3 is TGCAGTGCTAGAGATCAAACGGGGGGTTCCTACGAGCAGTACTTC. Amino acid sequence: CSARDQTGGSYEQYF.

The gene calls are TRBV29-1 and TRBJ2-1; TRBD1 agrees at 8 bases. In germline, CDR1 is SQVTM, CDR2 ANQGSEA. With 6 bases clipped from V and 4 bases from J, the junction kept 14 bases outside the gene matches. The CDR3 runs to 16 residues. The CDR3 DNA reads TGCAGCGTACAACCCCACGGGACAGGCCAGTACAATGAGCAGTTCTTC. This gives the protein CSVQPHGTGQYNEQFF.

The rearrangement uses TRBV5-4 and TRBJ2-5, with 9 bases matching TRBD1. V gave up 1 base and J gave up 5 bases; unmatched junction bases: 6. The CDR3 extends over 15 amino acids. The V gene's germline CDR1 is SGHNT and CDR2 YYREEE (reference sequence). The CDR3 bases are TGTGCCAGCAGCTTGAAACAGGGGGCGGCCGAGACCCAGTACTTC. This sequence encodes CASSLKQGAAETQYF. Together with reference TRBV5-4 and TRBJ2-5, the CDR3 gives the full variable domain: ETGVTQSPTHLIKTRGQQVTLRCSSQSGHNTVSWYQQALGQGPQFIFQYYREEENGRGNFPPRFSGLQFPNYSSELNVNALELDDSALYLCASSLKQGAAETQYFGPGTRLLVL.

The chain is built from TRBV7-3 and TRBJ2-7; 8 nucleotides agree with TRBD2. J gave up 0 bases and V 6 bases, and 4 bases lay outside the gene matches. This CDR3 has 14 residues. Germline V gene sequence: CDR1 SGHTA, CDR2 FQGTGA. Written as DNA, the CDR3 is TGTGCCAGCAGTCCCAGCGGGAGCTCCTACGAGCAGTACTTC. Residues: CASSPSGSSYEQYF.

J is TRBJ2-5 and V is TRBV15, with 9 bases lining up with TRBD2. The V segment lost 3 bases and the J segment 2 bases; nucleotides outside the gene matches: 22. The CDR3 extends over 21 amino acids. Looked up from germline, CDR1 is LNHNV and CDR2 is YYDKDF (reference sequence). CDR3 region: CATSSAHGGKFGLALQETQYF. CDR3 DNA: TGTGCCACCAGCAGTGCCCATGGGGGGAAGTTCGGACTAGCGCTTCAAGAGACCCAGTACTTC.

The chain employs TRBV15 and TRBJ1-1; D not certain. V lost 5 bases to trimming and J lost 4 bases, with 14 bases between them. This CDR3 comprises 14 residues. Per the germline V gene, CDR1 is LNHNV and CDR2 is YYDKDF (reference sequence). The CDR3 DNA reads TGTGCCACCAGCTCCCGGAGGGCGGGCACTGAAGCTTTCTTT. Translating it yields CATSSRRAGTEAFF.

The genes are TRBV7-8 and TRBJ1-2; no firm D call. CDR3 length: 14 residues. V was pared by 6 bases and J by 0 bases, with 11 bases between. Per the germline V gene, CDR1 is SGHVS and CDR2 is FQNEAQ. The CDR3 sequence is CASREPGSNYGYTF. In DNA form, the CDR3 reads TGTGCCAGCAGGGAGCCAGGATCTAACTATGGCTACACCTTC.

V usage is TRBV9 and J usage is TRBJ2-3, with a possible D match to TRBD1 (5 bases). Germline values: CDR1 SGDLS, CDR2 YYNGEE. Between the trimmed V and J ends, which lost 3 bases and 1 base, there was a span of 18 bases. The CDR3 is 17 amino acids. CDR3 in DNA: TGTGCCAGCAGCGAGCCAGGGATTGGCGGCCGCACAGATACGCAGTATTTT. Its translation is CASSEPGIGGRTDTQYF.

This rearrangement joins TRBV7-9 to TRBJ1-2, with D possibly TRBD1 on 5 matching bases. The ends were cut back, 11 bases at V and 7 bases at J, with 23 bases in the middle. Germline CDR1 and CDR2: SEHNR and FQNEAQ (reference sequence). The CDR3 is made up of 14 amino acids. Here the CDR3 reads CAGNGLEGASGYTF. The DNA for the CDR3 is TGTGCCGGCAACGGACTAGAAGGGGCGTCTGGCTACACCTTC.

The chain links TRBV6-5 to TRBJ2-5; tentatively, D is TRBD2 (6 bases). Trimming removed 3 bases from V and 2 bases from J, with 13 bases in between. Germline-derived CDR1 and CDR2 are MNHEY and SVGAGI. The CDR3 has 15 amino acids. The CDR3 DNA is TGTGCCAGCAGTTATTACGGTGGAGGGCAAGAGACCCAGTACTTC. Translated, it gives CASSYYGGGQETQYF.

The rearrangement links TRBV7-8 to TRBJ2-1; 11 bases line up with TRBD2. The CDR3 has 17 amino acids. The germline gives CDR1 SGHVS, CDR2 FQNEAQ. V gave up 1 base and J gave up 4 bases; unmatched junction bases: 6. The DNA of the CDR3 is TGTGCCAGCAGCTTAGTCCCCGGGACTAGCGGATACAATGAGCAGTTCTTC. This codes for CASSLVPGTSGYNEQFF. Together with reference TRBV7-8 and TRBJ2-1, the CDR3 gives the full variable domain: GAGVSQSPRYKVAKRGQDVALRCDPISGHVSLFWYQQALGQGPEFLTYFQNEAQLDKSGLPSDRFFAERPEGSVSTLKIQRTQQEDSAVYLCASSLVPGTSGYNEQFFGPGTRLTVL.

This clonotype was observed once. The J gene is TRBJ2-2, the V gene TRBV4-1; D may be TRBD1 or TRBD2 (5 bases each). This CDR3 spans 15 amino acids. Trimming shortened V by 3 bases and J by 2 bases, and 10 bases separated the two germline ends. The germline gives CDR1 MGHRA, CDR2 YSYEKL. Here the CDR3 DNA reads TGCGCCAGCAGCCATGGGACCACAAACACCGGGGAGCTGTTTTTT. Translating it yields CASSHGTTNTGELFF.

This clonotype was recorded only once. In DNA form, the CDR3 reads TGTGCCAGCAGCTTCCAGCCCCTGCGCAATGAGCAGTTCTTC. As protein: CASSFQPLRNEQFF. This sequence joins TRBV7-9 and TRBJ2-1; D remains unclear. V was shortened by 3 bases and J by 6 bases, with 12 bases between the two germline ends. This CDR3 is 14 amino acids long. The V gene's germline CDR1 is SEHNR and CDR2 FQNEAQ (reference sequence).

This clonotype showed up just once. CDR3: CASSPRGGGQETQYF. The CDR3 DNA is TGTGCCAGCAGCCCGAGGGGTGGGGGACAAGAGACCCAGTACTTC. The chain is built from TRBV3-1 and TRBJ2-5, with D perhaps TRBD1 or TRBD2 (5 bases each). In germline, CDR1 is LGHDT, CDR2 YNNKEL (reference sequence). V was pared by 4 bases and J by 2 bases, with 14 bases between. The CDR3 extends over 15 amino acids.

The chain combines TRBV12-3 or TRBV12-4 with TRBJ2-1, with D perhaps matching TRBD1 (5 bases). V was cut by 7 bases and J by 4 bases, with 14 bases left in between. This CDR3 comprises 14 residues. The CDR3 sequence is CASTSDKNYNEQFF. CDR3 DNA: TGTGCCAGCACCTCGGACAAGAATTACAATGAGCAGTTCTTC.

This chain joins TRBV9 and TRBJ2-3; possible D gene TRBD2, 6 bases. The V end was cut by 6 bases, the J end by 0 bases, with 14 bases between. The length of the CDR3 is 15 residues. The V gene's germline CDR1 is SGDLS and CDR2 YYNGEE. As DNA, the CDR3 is TGTGCCAGCATGGAGGGCGGGTCTAGCACAGATACGCAGTATTTT. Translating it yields CASMEGGSSTDTQYF.

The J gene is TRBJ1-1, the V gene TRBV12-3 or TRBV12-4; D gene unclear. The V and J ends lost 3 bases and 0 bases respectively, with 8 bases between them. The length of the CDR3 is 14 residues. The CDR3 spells CASSLRGMNTEAFF. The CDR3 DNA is TGTGCCAGCAGTTTGCGAGGGATGAACACTGAAGCTTTCTTT.

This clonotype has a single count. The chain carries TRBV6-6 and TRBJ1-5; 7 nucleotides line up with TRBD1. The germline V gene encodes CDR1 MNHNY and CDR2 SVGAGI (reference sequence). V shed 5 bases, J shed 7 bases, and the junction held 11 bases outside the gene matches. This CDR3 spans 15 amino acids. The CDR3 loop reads CASSPFRQGGQPQHF. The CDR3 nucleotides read TGTGCCAGCAGTCCCTTTCGACAGGGCGGCCAGCCCCAGCATTTT.

The CDR3 nucleotides read TGCGCCAGCAGCCAGGGGACGGGGCATAATTCACCCCTCCACTTT. Translating gives CASSQGTGHNSPLHF. The chain has TRBV4-3 and TRBJ1-6; the D gene is possibly TRBD1 (5 bases). This CDR3 is 15 amino acids long. Germline CDR1 is LGHNA and CDR2 is YSLEER. V was trimmed by 3 bases and J by 5 bases, leaving 11 bases between them.

As DNA, the CDR3 is TGTGCCACCAGCAGAGCCACAGGCACAGATACGCAGTATTTT. As protein: CATSRATGTDTQYF. The chain recombines TRBV15 with TRBJ2-3; no reliable D call. CDR3 length: 14 residues. Germline lookup yields CDR1 LNHNV and CDR2 YYDKDF (reference sequence). The germline V and J ends were trimmed by 1 base and 1 base, with 6 bases remaining between them.

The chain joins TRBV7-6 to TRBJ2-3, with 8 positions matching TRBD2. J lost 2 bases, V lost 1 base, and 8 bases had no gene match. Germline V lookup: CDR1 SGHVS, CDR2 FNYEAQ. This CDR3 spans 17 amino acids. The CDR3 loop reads CASSLVEAGAATDTQYF. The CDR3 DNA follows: TGTGCCAGCAGCTTAGTGGAAGCGGGGGCCGCCACAGATACGCAGTATTTT.